One sample yielded the 23 T cell receptor beta chains listed below, sequenced in a study of T cell changes during pregnancy in multiple sclerosis. Profiling relied on immunoSEQ multiplex PCR, and the TCRdb table lists in-frame clones only, not all of them. This sample has around 69,000 clones, with around nine tenths found just once. The sequencing here drew on peripheral blood, taken in the third trimester of pregnancy. The receptors here all came from a female donor with multiple sclerosis, enrolled in a pregnancy study.

V gene TRBV28 combines with J gene TRBJ2-3; TRBD2 matches 9 bases. With V trimmed by 2 bases and J by 4 bases, 16 bases remained unmatched. The CDR3 is 19 residues long. The germline V gene encodes CDR1 MDHEN and CDR2 SYDVKM. The CDR3 region is CASSLMGSASGKTADTQYF. DNA of the CDR3: TGTGCCAGCAGTTTAATGGGATCAGCTAGCGGGAAAACAGCAGATACGCAGTATTTT.

The V call is TRBV13, the J call TRBJ2-5; a weak D match, TRBD2 (5 bases). The CDR3 is 13 residues long. The germline V gene encodes CDR1 PRHDT and CDR2 FYEKMQ (reference sequence). With 0 bases removed from V and 4 bases from J, the gap between germline ends came to 6 bases. The CDR3 sequence is CASSLGGGETQYF. The CDR3 region has the DNA TGTGCCAGCAGCTTAGGAGGAGGAGAGACCCAGTACTTC.

The rearrangement uses TRBV5-1 and TRBJ2-1; 10 bases fit TRBD2. This CDR3 spans 15 amino acids. V shed 2 bases and J 4 bases; nucleotides not matched to a gene: 3. Germline lookup yields CDR1 SGHRS and CDR2 YFSETQ. In DNA, the CDR3 is TGCGCCAGCAGCTTAGCGGGGGGGGGATACAATGAGCAGTTCTTC. This translates into CASSLAGGGYNEQFF.

The chain carries TRBV10-3 and TRBJ2-3; D gene uncertain. Trimming cost V 0 bases and J 6 bases, with 13 bases left between them. CDR1 and CDR2 from the germline V gene are ENHRY and SYGVKD. The CDR3 has 15 amino acids. CDR3 protein: CAISESNRPLDTQYF. CDR3 nucleotide sequence: TGTGCCATCAGTGAGTCGAACAGACCCCTGGATACGCAGTATTTT.

J is TRBJ2-2 and V is TRBV27; tentative D call: TRBD2 (5 bases). This CDR3 is built from 14 residues. Trimming took 8 bases from V and 6 from J, leaving 16 bases between them. Per the germline V gene, CDR1 is MNHEY and CDR2 is SMNVEV (reference sequence). CDR3 in amino acids: CASPPRPGSGELFF. The CDR3 DNA reads TGTGCCAGCCCCCCCCGGCCGGGGTCCGGGGAGCTGTTTTTT.

This clone was picked up one time. The genes are TRBV7-9 and TRBJ2-5; the D gene is possibly TRBD2 (5 bases). The CDR3 is 13 amino acids. V lost 4 bases and J lost 5, with 11 bases in between. Germline loops: CDR1 SEHNR, CDR2 FQNEAQ (reference sequence). CDR3 protein: CASSSAGQETQYF. The CDR3 coding sequence is TGTGCCAGCAGCTCCGCGGGTCAGGAGACCCAGTACTTC. Using reference TRBV7-9 and TRBJ2-5 for the parts outside the CDR3, the full variable domain is DTGVSQNPRHKITKRGQNVTFRCDPISEHNRLYWYRQTLGQGPEFLTYFQNEAQLEKSRLLSDRFSAERPKGSFSTLEIQRTEQGDSAMYLCASSSAGQETQYFGPGTRLLVL.

The chain carries TRBV4-1 and TRBJ1-3; D remains ambiguous. Germline CDR1 reads MGHRA; CDR2 reads YSYEKL. Trimming removed 3 bases at V and 0 bases at J, with 9 bases between. CDR3 size: 15 residues. This CDR3 is CASSHPDNSGNTIYF. DNA of the CDR3: TGCGCCAGCAGCCATCCTGACAACTCTGGAAACACCATATATTTT.

The chain carries TRBV7-2 and TRBJ2-3; 11 bases fit TRBD2. The length of the CDR3 is 16 residues. V dropped 6 bases and J dropped 3; count of bases not matched to a gene: 8. The germline V gene encodes CDR1 SGHTA and CDR2 FQGNSA. The CDR3 sequence is CASRATLAGETDTQYF. As DNA, the CDR3 is TGTGCCAGCAGGGCGACACTAGCGGGAGAAACAGATACGCAGTATTTT.

CDR3 in amino acids: CASSERALYYGYTF. CDR3 DNA: TGTGCCAGCAGTGAGAGGGCCCTCTACTATGGCTACACCTTC. The chain links TRBV2 to TRBJ1-2, with D unresolved. V dropped 3 bases and J dropped 3 bases, with 11 bases sitting between them. The CDR3 sequence is 14 residues long. Germline values: CDR1 SNHLY, CDR2 FYNNEI.

This chain uses TRBV30 with TRBJ1-2; TRBD1 is a possible D gene (5 bases). The germline CDR1 and CDR2 sequences are GTSNPN and SVGIG (reference sequence). The length of the CDR3 is 13 residues. Between the trimmed V and J ends, which lost 8 bases and 0 bases, there was a span of 13 bases. The CDR3 DNA reads TGTGCCAAGCGACAGACTTCTAACTATGGCTACACCTTC. Translating gives CAKRQTSNYGYTF.

The CDR3: CAWSGRGGSFLNTEAFF. DNA for the CDR3: TGTGCCTGGAGTGGGAGGGGTGGCAGTTTTTTGAACACTGAAGCTTTCTTT. J is TRBJ1-1 and V is TRBV30; D may be TRBD1 (5 bases). V was cut by 1 base and J by 0 bases, with 18 bases left in between. CDR1 and CDR2 from the germline V gene are GTSNPN and SVGIG (reference sequence). The CDR3 has 17 residues.

V is TRBV6-5 and J is TRBJ2-7; weak D call: TRBD2 (5 bases). Trimming shortened V by 5 bases and J by 4 bases, and 9 bases separated the two germline ends. The germline CDR1 and CDR2 sequences are MNHEY and SVGAGI. The CDR3 extends over 12 amino acids. The CDR3, as DNA: TGTGCCAGCAGTCAGCGGCCATACGAGCAGTACTTC. The encoded protein is CASSQRPYEQYF.

This chain uses TRBV4-1 with TRBJ1-2; no reliable D call. The germline CDR1 and CDR2 sequences are MGHRA and YSYEKL. The CDR3 loop spans 15 amino acids. Trimming took 1 base from V and 3 from J, leaving 12 bases between them. The CDR3 is CASSQGYSSHYGYTF. The CDR3 DNA follows: TGCGCCAGCAGCCAAGGGTACTCTAGCCACTATGGCTACACCTTC.

The chain joins TRBV4-1 to TRBJ2-1; D unclear. V was pared by 2 bases and J by 0 bases, with 11 bases between. The CDR3 is 16 amino acids. Germline V gene sequence: CDR1 MGHRA, CDR2 YSYEKL. The CDR3 bases are TGCGCCAGCAGCCAACTTGACATAATCTCCTACAATGAGCAGTTCTTC. This sequence encodes CASSQLDIISYNEQFF.

The chain carries TRBV4-1 and TRBJ1-2; 8 bases align to TRBD1. Germline CDR1 and CDR2: MGHRA and YSYEKL. This CDR3 has 16 residues. Trimming took 1 base from V and 5 from J; bases not matched to a gene: 9. CDR3 residues: CASSQALATGEYGYTF. DNA of the CDR3: TGCGCCAGCAGCCAAGCCCTGGCGACAGGGGAATATGGCTACACCTTC.

The gene calls are TRBV29-1 and TRBJ2-7; a possible D gene is TRBD1 (6 bases). CDR1 SQVTM and CDR2 ANQGSEA come from the germline V gene. The CDR3 consists of 13 residues. V was shortened by 0 bases and J by 3 bases, with 9 bases between the two germline ends. CDR3 protein: CSVEDSDSYEQYF. In DNA, the CDR3 is TGCAGCGTTGAAGATTCGGACAGCTACGAGCAGTACTTC.

The rearrangement links TRBV11-2 to TRBJ2-7; D may be TRBD2 (5 bases). The V gene lost 0 bases and the J gene lost 4 bases, with 13 bases spanning the gap. CDR1 SGHAT and CDR2 FQNNGV come from the germline V gene. This CDR3 region has 15 residues. The CDR3 loop reads CASSLDRTFLYEQYF. The CDR3 region has the DNA TGTGCCAGCAGCTTAGATCGGACTTTTCTTTACGAGCAGTACTTC.

This chain connects TRBV29-1 to TRBJ2-1; D ambiguous. CDR1 is SQVTM, CDR2 ANQGSEA, per germline. Trimming removed 7 bases from V and 9 bases from J, with 10 bases in between. The length of the CDR3 is 10 residues. The CDR3 loop is CSAQVTEQFF. The CDR3 coding sequence is TGCAGCGCTCAGGTTACTGAGCAGTTCTTC.

CDR3 coding DNA: TGTGCCAGCTCACCGAGGCGGGAGTTGAGCGAGCAGTACTTC. Its protein product is CASSPRRELSEQYF. V gene TRBV18 combines with J gene TRBJ2-7; 7 nucleotides match TRBD2. The trim removed 3 bases at V and 6 bases at J, leaving 8 bases unmatched. Germline assignment: CDR1 KGHSH and CDR2 LQKENI. This CDR3 has 14 residues.

The chain has TRBV28 and TRBJ2-5; 9 bases agree with TRBD1. The J call may be incorrect, as the DNA end agrees better with TRBJ2-7. The germline V gene encodes CDR1 MDHEN and CDR2 SYDVKM. The length of the CDR3 is 17 residues. CDR3 sequence (DNA): TGTGCCAGCAGCCTTACTCCGGGACAGGGTTTTATGGACGAGCAGTACTTC. This translates into CASSLTPGQGFMDEQYF.

The chain links TRBV11-2 to TRBJ1-4; 8 bases match TRBD1. Germline CDR1 reads SGHAT; CDR2 reads FQNNGV. The CDR3 extends over 14 amino acids. Unmatched junction bases numbered 5, after V lost 4 bases and J lost 7 bases. The CDR3 DNA follows: TGTGCCAGCAGCTACGACAGGGGCGTTGAAAAACTGTTTTTT. The encoded protein is CASSYDRGVEKLFF.

The CDR3, as DNA: TGCGCCAGCAGCCACCTCGGACAGGGGAGGGATCAGCCCCAGCATTTT. Amino acid sequence: CASSHLGQGRDQPQHF. The chain joins TRBV4-1 to TRBJ1-5; 9 bases map to TRBD1. Looked up from germline, CDR1 is MGHRA and CDR2 is YSYEKL. Trimming removed 3 bases from V and 5 bases from J; junction bases left unmatched: 8. This CDR3 contains 16 residues.

This chain connects TRBV9 to TRBJ1-4; 7 nucleotides agree with TRBD1. V shed 6 bases and J 0 bases; nucleotides not matched to a gene: 5. CDR1 is SGDLS and CDR2 is YYNGEE in the germline V gene. CDR3 length: 15 residues. This CDR3 reads CASTLTGATNEKLFF. CDR3 coding DNA: TGTGCCAGCACCCTTACAGGGGCAACTAATGAAAAACTGTTTTTT.